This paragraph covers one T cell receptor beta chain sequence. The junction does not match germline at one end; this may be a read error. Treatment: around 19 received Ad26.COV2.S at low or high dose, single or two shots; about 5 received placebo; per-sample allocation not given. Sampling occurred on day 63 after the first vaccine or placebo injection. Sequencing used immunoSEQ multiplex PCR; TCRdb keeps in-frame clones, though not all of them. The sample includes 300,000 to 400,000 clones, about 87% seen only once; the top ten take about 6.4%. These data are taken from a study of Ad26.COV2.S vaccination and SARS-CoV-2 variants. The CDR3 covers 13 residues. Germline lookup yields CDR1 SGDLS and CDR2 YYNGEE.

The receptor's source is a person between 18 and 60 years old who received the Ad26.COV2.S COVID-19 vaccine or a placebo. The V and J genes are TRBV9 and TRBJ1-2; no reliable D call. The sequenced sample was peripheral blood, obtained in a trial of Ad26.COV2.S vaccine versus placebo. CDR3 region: CASSVAPSGGYTF. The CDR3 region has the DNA TGTGCCAGCAGCGTAGCCCCCAGTGGAGGCTATACCTTC.